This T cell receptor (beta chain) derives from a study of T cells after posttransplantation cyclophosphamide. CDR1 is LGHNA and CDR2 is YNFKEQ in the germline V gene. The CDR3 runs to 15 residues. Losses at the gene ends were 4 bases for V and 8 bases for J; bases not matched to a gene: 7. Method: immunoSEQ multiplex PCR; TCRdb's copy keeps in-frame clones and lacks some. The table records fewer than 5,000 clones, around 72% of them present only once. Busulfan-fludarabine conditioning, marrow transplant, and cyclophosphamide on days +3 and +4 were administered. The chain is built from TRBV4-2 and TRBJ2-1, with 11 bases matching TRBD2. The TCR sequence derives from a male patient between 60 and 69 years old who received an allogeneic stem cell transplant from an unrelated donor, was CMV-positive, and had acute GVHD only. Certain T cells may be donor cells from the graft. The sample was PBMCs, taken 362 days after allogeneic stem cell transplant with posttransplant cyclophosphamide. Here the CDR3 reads CASSPTTSGVYEQFF. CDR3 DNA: TGTGCCAGCAGCCCTACGACTAGCGGGGTCTATGAGCAGTTCTTC.